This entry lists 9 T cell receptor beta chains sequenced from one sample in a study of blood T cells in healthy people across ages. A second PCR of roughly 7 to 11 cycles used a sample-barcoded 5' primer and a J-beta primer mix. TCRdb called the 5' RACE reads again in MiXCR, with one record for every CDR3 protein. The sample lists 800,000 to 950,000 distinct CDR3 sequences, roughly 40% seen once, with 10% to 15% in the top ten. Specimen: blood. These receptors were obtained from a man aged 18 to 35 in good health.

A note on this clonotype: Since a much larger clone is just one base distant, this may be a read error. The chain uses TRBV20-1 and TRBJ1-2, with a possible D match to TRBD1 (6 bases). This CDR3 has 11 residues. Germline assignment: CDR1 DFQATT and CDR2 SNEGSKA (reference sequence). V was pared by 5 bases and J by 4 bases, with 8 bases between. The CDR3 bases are TGCAGTGCTGCCAGGGGCTATGGCTACACCTTC. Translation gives CSAARGYGYTF.

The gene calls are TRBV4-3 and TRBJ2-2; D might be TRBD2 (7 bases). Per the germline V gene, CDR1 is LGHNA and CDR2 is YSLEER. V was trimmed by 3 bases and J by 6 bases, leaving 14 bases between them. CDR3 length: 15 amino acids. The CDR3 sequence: CASSHSQGRAGELFF. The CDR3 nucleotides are TGCGCCAGCAGCCATAGCCAGGGGAGGGCCGGGGAGCTGTTTTTT.

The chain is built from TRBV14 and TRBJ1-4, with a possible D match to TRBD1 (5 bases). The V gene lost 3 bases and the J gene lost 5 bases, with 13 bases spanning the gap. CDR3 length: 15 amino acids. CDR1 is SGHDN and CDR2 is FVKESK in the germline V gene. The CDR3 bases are TGTGCCAGCAGCCAGAGATGGCAGGGCAATGAAAAACTGTTTTTT. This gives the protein CASSQRWQGNEKLFF.

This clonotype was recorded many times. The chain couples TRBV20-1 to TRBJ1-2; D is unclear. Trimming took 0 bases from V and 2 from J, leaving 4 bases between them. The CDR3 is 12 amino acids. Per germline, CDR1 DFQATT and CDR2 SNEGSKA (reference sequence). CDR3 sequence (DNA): TGCAGTGCTAGAGACGGAAACTATGGCTACACCTTC. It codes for CSARDGNYGYTF.

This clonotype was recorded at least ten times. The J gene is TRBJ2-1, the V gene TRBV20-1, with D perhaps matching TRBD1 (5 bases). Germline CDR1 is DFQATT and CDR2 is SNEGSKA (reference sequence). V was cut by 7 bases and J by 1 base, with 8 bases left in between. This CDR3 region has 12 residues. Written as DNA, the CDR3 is TGCAGTGGGACAATGTCCTACAATGAGCAGTTCTTC. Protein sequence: CSGTMSYNEQFF.

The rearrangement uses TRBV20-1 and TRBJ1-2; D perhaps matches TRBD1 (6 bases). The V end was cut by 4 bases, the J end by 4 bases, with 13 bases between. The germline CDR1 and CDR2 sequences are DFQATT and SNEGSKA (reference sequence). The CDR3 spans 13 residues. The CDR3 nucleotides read TGCAGTGCTACCCCCGGGACATCCTATGGCTACACCTTC. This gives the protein CSATPGTSYGYTF.

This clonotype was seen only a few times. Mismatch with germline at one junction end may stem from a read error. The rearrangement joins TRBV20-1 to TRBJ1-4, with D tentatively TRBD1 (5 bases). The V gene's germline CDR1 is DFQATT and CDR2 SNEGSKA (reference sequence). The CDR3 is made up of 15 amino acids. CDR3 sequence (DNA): TGCAGTGCTGCCCCTTCCCGGGGGACTAATGAAAAAATGTTTTTT. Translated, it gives CSAAPSRGTNEKMFF.

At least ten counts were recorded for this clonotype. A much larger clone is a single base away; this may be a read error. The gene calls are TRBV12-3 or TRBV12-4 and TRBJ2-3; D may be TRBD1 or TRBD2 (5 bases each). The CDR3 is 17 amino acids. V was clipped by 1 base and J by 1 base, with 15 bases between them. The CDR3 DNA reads TGTGCCAGCAGTTTAGGCCCGGGACGAGGCGGCACAGATACGCAGTATTTT. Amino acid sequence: CASSLGPGRGGTDTQYF.

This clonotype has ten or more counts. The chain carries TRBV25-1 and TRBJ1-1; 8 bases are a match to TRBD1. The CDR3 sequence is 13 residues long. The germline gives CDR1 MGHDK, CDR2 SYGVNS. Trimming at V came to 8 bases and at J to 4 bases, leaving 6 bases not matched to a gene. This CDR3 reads CASLTGGSTEAFF. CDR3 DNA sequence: TGTGCCAGCCTAACAGGGGGGTCCACTGAAGCTTTCTTT. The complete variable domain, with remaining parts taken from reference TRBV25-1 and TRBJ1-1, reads EADIYQTPRYLVIGTGKKITLECSQTMGHDKMYWYQQDPGMELHLIHYSYGVNSTEKGDLSSESTVSRIRTEHFPLTLESARPSHTSQYLCASLTGGSTEAFFGQGTRLTVV.